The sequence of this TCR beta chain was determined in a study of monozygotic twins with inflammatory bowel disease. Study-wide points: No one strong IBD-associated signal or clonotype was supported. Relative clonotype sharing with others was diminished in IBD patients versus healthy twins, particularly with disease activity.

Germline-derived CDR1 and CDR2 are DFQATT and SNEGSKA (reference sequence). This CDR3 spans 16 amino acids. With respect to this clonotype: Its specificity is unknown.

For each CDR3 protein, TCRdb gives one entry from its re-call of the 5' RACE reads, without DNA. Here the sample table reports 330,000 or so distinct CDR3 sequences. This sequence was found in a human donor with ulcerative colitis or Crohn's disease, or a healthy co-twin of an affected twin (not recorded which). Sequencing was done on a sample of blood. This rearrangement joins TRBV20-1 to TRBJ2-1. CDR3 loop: CSASAMAGSSYNEQFF.